The clone carrying this T cell receptor beta chain was found many times. Antigen: not known. The record originates from a study of CD8+CD57+ T cells in acquired aplastic anemia. Across the study: CD4+ and CD8+ cells, once sorted, gave DNA averaging roughly 3 ug.

V was pared by 0 bases and J by 0 bases, with 6 bases between. Germline loops: CDR1 SGHAT, CDR2 FQNNGV. This CDR3 region has 15 residues. CDR3 and TCR beta VDJ profiling relied on a genomic DNA template. Each CDR3 protein gets one entry after TCRdb re-called the reads with MiXCR. This table holds approximately 220,000 distinct CDR3 sequences, under 50% found once. Sequencing was done on patients that had shown CD8+CD57+ cell expansion by flow cytometry. There were no patients without severe acquired aplastic anemia. Blood was sampled before the patients had received any therapy. General study findings and limits: Sharing between patients and controls was observed for twenty-nine CD8+ CDR3 sequences.

The rearrangement links TRBV11-2 to TRBJ1-3; D is undetermined. The sequence was collected from a human donor with aplastic anemia. The sample taken for sequencing was sorted CD4+, CD8+, or CD8+CD57+ T cells (not recorded which) from PBMCs. This chain's CDR3 is CASSLEPFSGNTIYF. CDR3 DNA: TGTGCCAGCAGCTTAGAGCCCTTCTCTGGAAACACCATATATTTT.